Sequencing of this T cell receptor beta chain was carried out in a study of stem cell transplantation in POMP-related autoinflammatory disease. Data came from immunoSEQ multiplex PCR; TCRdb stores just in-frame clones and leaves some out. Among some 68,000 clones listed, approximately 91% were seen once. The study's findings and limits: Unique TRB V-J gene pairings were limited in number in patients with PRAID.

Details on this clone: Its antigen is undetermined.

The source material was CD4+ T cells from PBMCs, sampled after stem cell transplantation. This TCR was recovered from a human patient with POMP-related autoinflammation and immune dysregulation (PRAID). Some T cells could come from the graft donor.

CDR3 residues: CASSPSTGAGETQYF. CDR3 coding DNA: TGCGCCAGCAGCCCGTCGACAGGGGCTGGGGAGACCCAGTACTTC. The V call is TRBV5-1, the J call TRBJ2-5, with 8 bases lining up with TRBD1. The CDR3 has 15 residues. CDR1 and CDR2 (germline): SGHRS, YFSETQ. After removal of 4 bases from V and 5 bases from J, the junction contained 10 bases not matched to a gene.